This T cell receptor (beta chain) originates from a study of blood T cell repertoires in COVID-19. The table came from immunoSEQ multiplex PCR; TCRdb's copy has only in-frame clones and leaves some out. The repertoire has fewer than 300,000 clones, 70% to 90% of them found once; the top ten carry roughly 2.7%. Sequencing was done on a sample of peripheral blood. This receptor was obtained from a woman in her seventies with active or convalescent COVID-19.

The CDR3 sequence: CASSRQGVGYTF. In DNA form, the CDR3 reads TGTGCCAGCAGTCGACAGGGGGTAGGCTACACCTTC. This chain links TRBV2 with TRBJ1-2; TRBD1 aligns across 9 bases. This CDR3 comprises 12 residues. J gave up 8 bases and V 5 bases, and 3 bases lay outside the gene matches. CDR1 is SNHLY and CDR2 is FYNNEI in the germline V gene.